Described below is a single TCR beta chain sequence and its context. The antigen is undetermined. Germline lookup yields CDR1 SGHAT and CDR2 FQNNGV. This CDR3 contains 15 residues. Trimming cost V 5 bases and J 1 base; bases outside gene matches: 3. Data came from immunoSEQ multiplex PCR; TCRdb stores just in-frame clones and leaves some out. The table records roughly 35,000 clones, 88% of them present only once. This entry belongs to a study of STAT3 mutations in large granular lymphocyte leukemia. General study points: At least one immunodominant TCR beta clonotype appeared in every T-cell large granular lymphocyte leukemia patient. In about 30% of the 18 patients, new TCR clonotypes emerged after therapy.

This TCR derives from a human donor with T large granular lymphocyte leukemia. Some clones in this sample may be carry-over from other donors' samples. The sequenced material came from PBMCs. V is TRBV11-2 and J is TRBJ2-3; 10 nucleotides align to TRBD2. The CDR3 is CASSKGTSGTDTQYF. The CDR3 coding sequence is TGTGCCAGCAGCAAGGGGACTAGCGGCACAGATACGCAGTATTTT.